Sequencing of this T cell receptor beta chain was carried out in a study of blood T cell repertoires in COVID-19. With regard to this clone: The identical CDR3 is also encoded by other nucleotide sequences in the sample.

The CDR3 runs 13 residues. Germline V CDR1 and CDR2: LGHDT, YNNKEL (reference sequence). V lost 4 bases and J 0 bases, leaving 7 bases between the germline ends. Assay: immunoSEQ multiplex PCR; the TCRdb copy retains only in-frame clones and omits some. The sample has a few hundred thousand clones; around 90% are singletons. The clonotype was recovered from a middle-aged woman who had recovered from COVID-19. The sequenced sample was peripheral blood. The V gene is TRBV3-1 (or the pseudogene TRBV3-2), the J gene TRBJ2-7; D is undetermined. The CDR3 DNA follows: TGTGCCAGCAGCCCCGACTCCTCCTACGAGCAGTACTTC. Protein: CASSPDSSYEQYF.